This is a list of T cell receptor beta chains from one sample in a study of identical twins. TCRdb itself ran the 5' RACE reads through MiXCR, one entry per CDR3 protein. Of around 550,000 distinct CDR3 sequences in the sample, roughly 15% were seen once. These sequences were also reported in another study, on yellow fever vaccine responses in identical twins.

The material sequenced was CD4+ T cells sorted from blood. The source of these receptors is a woman aged 18-29 years in good health. Each CDR3 is given with its conserved first and last residue.

TRBV4-1	TRBJ1-2	CASRGSGVGGYTF
TRBV24-1	TRBJ2-3	CATSDQDRRGTDTQYF
TRBV6-5	TRBJ2-7	CASSYTGTGAYEQYF
TRBV7-9	TRBJ1-2	CASSLAYGPGTNISYTF
TRBV7-9	TRBJ2-7	CASSNPVSYEQYF
TRBV7-9	TRBJ2-5	CASSPTGMLETQYF
TRBV6-5	TRBJ1-2	CASSHGPRGYTF
TRBV4-1	TRBJ2-6	CASSWTNSGANVLTF
TRBV2	TRBJ2-5	CASRAQRELETQYF
TRBV14	TRBJ2-1	CASSYSWGGGSYNEQFF
TRBV12-5	TRBJ2-3	CASAEAGDTQYF
TRBV24-1	TRBJ2-1	CATSDSVLVNEQFF
TRBV28	TRBJ2-2	CASHRLAGDPNTGELFF
TRBV12-3/TRBV12-4	TRBJ2-1	CASSSIPAGIHNEQFF
TRBV6-1	TRBJ1-1	CASSLSPRINTEAFF
TRBV2	TRBJ2-5	CASLDWDSATETQYF
TRBV5-1	TRBJ2-1	CASSLGGASYNEQFF
TRBV19	TRBJ2-3	CASSIGTLRSSTDTQYF
TRBV15	TRBJ2-1	CATSRDRVDEQFF
TRBV7-8	TRBJ1-2	CASSRGTYGYTF
TRBV5-4	TRBJ2-3	CASRLTHGRTDTQYF
TRBV7-3	TRBJ1-2	CASSDGDSGYTF
TRBV6-5	TRBJ1-5	CASSYDRGVQPQHF
TRBV10-3	TRBJ1-2	CASLRDLHGYGYTF
TRBV10-3	TRBJ2-1	CAIRDPQGFYNEQFF
TRBV5-6	TRBJ1-4	CASSLVTDGEKLFF
TRBV18	TRBJ2-1	CASSRRAELSNEQFF
TRBV20-1	TRBJ1-6	CSARGQNNSPLHF
TRBV7-2	TRBJ1-1	CASSLEFGNTEAFF
TRBV28	TRBJ2-6	CAIQAAASGANVLTF
TRBV12-3/TRBV12-4	TRBJ2-3	CASSVAGSTDTQYF
TRBV6-1	TRBJ1-5	CASRQGSGSNQPQHF
TRBV20-1	TRBJ2-4	CSAARLAGNNIQYF
TRBV5-1	TRBJ2-1	CASSISGRLDNEQFF
TRBV6-5	TRBJ2-5	CASSYLTGQETQYF
TRBV3-1	TRBJ2-2	CASTTSNTGELFF
TRBV7-9	TRBJ2-7	CASSPGAVGLFAEQYF
TRBV12-3/TRBV12-4	TRBJ1-5	CASSLWGRYSNQPQHF
TRBV5-1	TRBJ2-1	CASSLATGLTYNEQFF
TRBV20-1	TRBJ2-7	CSARPRGYEQYF
TRBV7-9	TRBJ2-2	CASILGLSNTGELFF
TRBV7-2	TRBJ2-1	CASSYRGGVSYNEQFF
TRBV5-1	TRBJ2-7	CASSFIPGNEQYF
TRBV20-1	TRBJ2-3	CSARDFSGRRSSDTQYF
TRBV18	TRBJ2-2	CASSPSELGITGELFF
TRBV5-1	TRBJ2-3	CASKPSGTVDTQYF
TRBV7-9	TRBJ2-3	CASSLFVGGSRNTQYF
TRBV6-5	TRBJ2-1	CASSTHSGSSYNEQFF
TRBV7-2	TRBJ2-1	CASTRFNEQFF
TRBV28	TRBJ2-4	CASNQSGAKNIQYF
TRBV4-1	TRBJ2-4	CASSQVRGDDIQYF
TRBV15	TRBJ2-7	CALEGQGTDYEQYF
TRBV20-1	TRBJ2-3	CSASRSSSTDTQYF
TRBV12-3/TRBV12-4	TRBJ1-1	CASRPGQGLRTEAFF
TRBV24-1	TRBJ2-5	CATSDPGRRTQYF